Following are 5 T cell receptor beta chains from one sample sequenced in a study of blood T cells in healthy people across ages. A sample-barcoded 5' primer and a J-beta primer mix were used in a second PCR of roughly 7 to 12 cycles. Via MiXCR, TCRdb re-called the 5' RACE reads, giving one row per CDR3 protein. Counted here are roughly 500,000 distinct CDR3 sequences, 25% to 30% occurring once; the ten biggest clones make up around 18%. The sample taken for sequencing was blood. All receptors come from a woman aged 70-85 years in good health.

The V call is TRBV20-1, the J call TRBJ1-5, with 10 bases identical to TRBD1. The V gene end was trimmed by 3 bases and the J gene end by 0 bases; junction bases not matched to a gene: 8. Germline loops: CDR1 DFQATT, CDR2 SNEGSKA (reference sequence). The CDR3 contains 17 residues. CDR3 protein: CSASSAGTGDSNQPQHF. CDR3 in DNA: TGCAGTGCTAGCTCGGCCGGGACAGGGGATAGCAATCAGCCCCAGCATTTT.

This clonotype was observed many times. The rearrangement links TRBV5-6 to TRBJ1-1, with D maybe TRBD1 (6 bases). The CDR3 covers 14 residues. Trimming stripped 0 bases from V and 4 bases from J, with 10 bases between. Germline V CDR1 and CDR2: SGHDT, YYEEEE. CDR3 coding DNA: TGTGCCAGCAGCTTGGGTCAGGGGACCACTGAAGCTTTCTTT. Protein product: CASSLGQGTTEAFF.

This clonotype was seen more than once but under ten times. V gene TRBV5-1 combines with J gene TRBJ1-1; D not certain. The CDR3 length is 13 residues. Deletions cut 6 bases from V and 1 base from J, with 10 bases between. The germline CDR1 and CDR2 sequences are SGHRS and YFSETQ. The CDR3 nucleotides are TGCGCCAGCAAGAGGGAAGCGAACACTGAAGCTTTCTTT. Translating gives CASKREANTEAFF.

The gene calls are TRBV7-2 and TRBJ2-7; perhaps TRBD1 as D (5 bases). The CDR3 loop spans 15 amino acids. Germline V CDR1 and CDR2: SGHTA, FQGNSA. V was cut by 1 base and J by 0 bases, with 10 bases left in between. The CDR3 region is CASSLVDSISYEQYF. CDR3 nucleotides: TGTGCCAGCAGCTTAGTAGACAGCATCTCCTACGAGCAGTACTTC.

This sequence joins TRBV6-5 and TRBJ1-4; TRBD1 might be the D (5 bases). Trimming took 8 bases from V and 8 from J, leaving 15 bases between them. The CDR3 length is 13 residues. Germline V gene sequence: CDR1 MNHEY, CDR2 SVGAGI. CDR3 amino acids: CASSRGDPEKLFF. CDR3 sequence (DNA): TGTGCCAGCTCCCGGGGGGACCCCGAAAAACTGTTTTTT.